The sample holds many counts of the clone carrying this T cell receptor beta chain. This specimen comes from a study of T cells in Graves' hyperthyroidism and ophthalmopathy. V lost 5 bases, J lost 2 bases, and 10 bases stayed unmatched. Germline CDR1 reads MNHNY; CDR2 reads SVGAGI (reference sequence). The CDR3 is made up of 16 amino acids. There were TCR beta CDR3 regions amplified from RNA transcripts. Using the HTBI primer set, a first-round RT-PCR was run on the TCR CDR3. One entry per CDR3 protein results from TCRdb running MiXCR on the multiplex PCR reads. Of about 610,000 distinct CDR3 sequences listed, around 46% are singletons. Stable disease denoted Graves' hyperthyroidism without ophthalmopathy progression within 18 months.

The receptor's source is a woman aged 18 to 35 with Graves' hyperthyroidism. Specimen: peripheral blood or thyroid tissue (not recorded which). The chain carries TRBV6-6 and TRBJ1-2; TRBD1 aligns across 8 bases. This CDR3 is CASSEDQGARNYGYTF. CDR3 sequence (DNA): TGTGCCAGCAGTGAAGACCAGGGGGCGCGGAACTATGGCTACACCTTC.